This is a list of T cell receptor beta chains from one sample in a study of blood T cell repertoires in COVID-19. Profiling relied on immunoSEQ multiplex PCR, and the TCRdb table lists in-frame clones only, not all of them. The table lists 400,000 to 550,000 clones, 85% to 90% of them singletons. Specimen: peripheral blood. These receptors were taken from a woman aged 25-40 years with acute or convalescent COVID-19. Each CDR3 is given with its conserved first and last residue. The order of the fields is clone size, J gene, D gene, V gene, CDR3 protein, CDR3 DNA. A D gene is named only where the DNA matches it firmly. For some rows the clone size is stated as once, few or many, or as a class when expanded; others skip it.

clone_size: once
j_call: TRBJ2-1
d_call: .
v_call: TRBV1
cdr3_aa: CTSSPHDGLAGRNEQFF
cdr3_nt: TGCACCAGCAGCCCCCACGACGGACTAGCGGGGCGCAATGAGCAGTTCTTC

clone_size: once
j_call: TRBJ1-1
d_call: .
v_call: TRBV5-4
cdr3_aa: CASSDGTPRGEAFF
cdr3_nt: TGTGCCAGCAGCGACGGGACACCACGCGGGGAAGCTTTCTTT

clone_size: .
j_call: TRBJ2-1
d_call: .
v_call: TRBV7-3
cdr3_aa: CASNLQVLTEQFF
cdr3_nt: TGTGCCAGCAACCTACAGGTCCTCACTGAGCAGTTCTTC

clone_size: .
j_call: TRBJ1-2
d_call: TRBD1
v_call: TRBV9
cdr3_aa: CASNRYSGGGYTF
cdr3_nt: TGTGCCAGCAACCGATACTCAGGGGGAGGCTACACCTTC

clone_size: .
j_call: TRBJ2-7
d_call: TRBD1
v_call: TRBV5-1
cdr3_aa: CASSFRTGNDEQYF
cdr3_nt: TGCGCCAGCAGCTTCCGGACAGGGAACGACGAGCAGTACTTC

clone_size: .
j_call: TRBJ1-1
d_call: TRBD1
v_call: TRBV15
cdr3_aa: CATSRDMGQGNTEAFF
cdr3_nt: TGTGCCACCAGCAGAGATATGGGACAGGGGAACACTGAAGCTTTCTTT

clone_size: .
j_call: TRBJ2-3
d_call: TRBD1
v_call: TRBV6-5
cdr3_aa: CASRQGSDTQYF
cdr3_nt: TGTGCCAGCAGACAGGGGTCAGATACGCAGTATTTT

clone_size: few
j_call: TRBJ2-1
d_call: TRBD1
v_call: TRBV30
cdr3_aa: CAWSRAGGTNEQFF
cdr3_nt: TGTGCCTGGAGTAGGGCAGGGGGTACGAATGAGCAGTTCTTC

clone_size: .
j_call: TRBJ2-3
d_call: TRBD2
v_call: TRBV6-5
cdr3_aa: CASFKLADPDTQYF
cdr3_nt: TGTGCCAGCTTTAAACTAGCGGATCCAGATACGCAGTATTTT

clone_size: .
j_call: TRBJ2-7
d_call: TRBD1
v_call: TRBV3-1/TRBV3-2
cdr3_aa: CASSLTGTGSLEQYF
cdr3_nt: TGTGCCAGCAGCCTGACCGGGACAGGGTCTCTCGAGCAGTACTTC

clone_size: .
j_call: TRBJ1-3
d_call: .
v_call: TRBV7-9
cdr3_aa: CASRLGQGNTIYF
cdr3_nt: TGTGCCAGCAGACTAGGACAGGGAAACACCATATATTTT

clone_size: .
j_call: TRBJ2-2
d_call: TRBD1
v_call: TRBV9
cdr3_aa: CASSVPDRVVDTGELFF
cdr3_nt: TGTGCCAGCAGCGTCCCGGACAGGGTGGTGGACACCGGGGAGCTGTTTTTT

clone_size: .
j_call: TRBJ1-2
d_call: .
v_call: TRBV28
cdr3_aa: CASSLGQHRGYTF
cdr3_nt: TGTGCCAGCAGTTTAGGACAGCACCGCGGCTACACCTTC

clone_size: once
j_call: TRBJ2-6
d_call: .
v_call: TRBV2
cdr3_aa: CASTIADSGANVLTF
cdr3_nt: TGTGCCAGCACCATAGCCGACTCTGGGGCCAACGTCCTGACTTTC

clone_size: .
j_call: TRBJ1-2
d_call: .
v_call: TRBV6-6
cdr3_aa: CASKPPGGHGYTF
cdr3_nt: TGTGCCAGCAAGCCCCCCGGGGGTCATGGCTACACCTTC

clone_size: .
j_call: TRBJ2-1
d_call: TRBD2
v_call: TRBV10-3
cdr3_aa: CAISESGGFYNEQFF
cdr3_nt: TGTGCCATCAGTGAGTCGGGGGGGTTCTACAATGAGCAGTTCTTC

clone_size: .
j_call: TRBJ1-2
d_call: .
v_call: TRBV7-9
cdr3_aa: CASSLDSTLYGYTF
cdr3_nt: TGTGCCAGCAGCTTAGACTCAACCTTATATGGCTACACCTTC

clone_size: .
j_call: TRBJ2-7
d_call: TRBD2
v_call: TRBV4-1
cdr3_aa: CASSQEGPLAGGFYEQYF
cdr3_nt: TGCGCCAGCAGCCAAGAGGGACCGCTAGCGGGGGGATTCTACGAGCAGTACTTC

clone_size: .
j_call: TRBJ2-1
d_call: TRBD2
v_call: TRBV2
cdr3_aa: CASSRLAGSYNEQFF
cdr3_nt: TGTGCCAGCTCCCGACTAGCGGGATCCTACAATGAGCAGTTCTTC

clone_size: once
j_call: TRBJ2-3
d_call: TRBD1
v_call: TRBV5-1
cdr3_aa: CASSFGTGGSDTQYF
cdr3_nt: TGCGCCAGCAGCTTTGGGACAGGGGGATCAGATACGCAGTATTTT

clone_size: .
j_call: TRBJ1-1
d_call: .
v_call: TRBV3-1/TRBV3-2
cdr3_aa: CASSQAGAGTEAFF
cdr3_nt: TGTGCCAGCAGCCAAGCAGGGGCTGGGACTGAAGCTTTCTTT

clone_size: .
j_call: TRBJ1-5
d_call: .
v_call: TRBV28
cdr3_aa: CASNLPELYSNQPQHF
cdr3_nt: TGTGCCAGCAACCTACCGGAGCTTTATAGCAATCAGCCCCAGCATTTT

clone_size: once
j_call: TRBJ1-2
d_call: TRBD1
v_call: TRBV6-6
cdr3_aa: CASSRGRGYGYTF
cdr3_nt: TGTGCCAGCAGTCGGGGCAGGGGGTATGGCTACACCTTC

clone_size: .
j_call: TRBJ2-6
d_call: .
v_call: TRBV9
cdr3_aa: CASSYRDGNSGANVLTF
cdr3_nt: TGTGCCAGCAGCTACAGGGATGGAAACTCTGGGGCCAACGTCCTGACTTTC

clone_size: .
j_call: TRBJ1-5
d_call: TRBD1
v_call: TRBV15
cdr3_aa: CATGQGASQPQHF
cdr3_nt: TGTGCCACCGGACAGGGGGCTAGTCAGCCCCAGCATTTT